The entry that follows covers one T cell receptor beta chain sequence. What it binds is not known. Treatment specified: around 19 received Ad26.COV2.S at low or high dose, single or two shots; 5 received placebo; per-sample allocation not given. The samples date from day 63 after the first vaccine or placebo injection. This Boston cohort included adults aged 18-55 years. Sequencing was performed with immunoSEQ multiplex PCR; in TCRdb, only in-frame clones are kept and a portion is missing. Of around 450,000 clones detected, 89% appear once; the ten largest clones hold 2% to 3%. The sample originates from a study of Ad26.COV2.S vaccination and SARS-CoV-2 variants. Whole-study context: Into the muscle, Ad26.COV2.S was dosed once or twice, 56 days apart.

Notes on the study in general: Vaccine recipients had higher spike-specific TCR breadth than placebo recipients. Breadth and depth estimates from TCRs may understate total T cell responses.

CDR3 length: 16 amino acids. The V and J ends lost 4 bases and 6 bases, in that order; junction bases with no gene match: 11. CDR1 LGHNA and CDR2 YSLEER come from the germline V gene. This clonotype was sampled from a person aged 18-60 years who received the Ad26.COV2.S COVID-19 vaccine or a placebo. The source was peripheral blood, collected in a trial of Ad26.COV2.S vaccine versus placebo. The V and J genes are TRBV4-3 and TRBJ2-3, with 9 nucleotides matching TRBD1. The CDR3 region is CASSRRTGTGMDTQYF. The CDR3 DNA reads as TGCGCCAGCAGCCGCAGAACCGGGACAGGGATGGATACGCAGTATTTT.